Listed below are T cell receptor beta chains from one sample, sequenced in a study of T cells after yellow fever vaccination. Each CDR3 protein is one row after TCRdb ran MiXCR on the 5' RACE reads. This sample has 250,000 or so distinct CDR3 sequences; more than 3.5% occur once, and the top ten carry under 20%. This specimen was PBMCs, taken 15 days after the yellow fever booster vaccination. These receptors originate from a man between 18 and 35 years old who received the YFV17D yellow fever vaccine. CDR3s include the opening cysteine and the closing phenylalanine or tryptophan. The order of the fields is D gene, J gene, V gene, clone size, CDR3 DNA, CDR3 protein. D genes are given only for firm matches. The size field is filled for only some rows; it gives once, few, many or a size class.

D gene: NA
J gene: TRBJ2-5
V gene: TRBV7-9
clone size: many
CDR3 DNA: TGTGCCAGCAGCTTAGTCGGAATTTCGCGGACCCAGTACTTC
CDR3 protein: CASSLVGISRTQYF

D gene: NA
J gene: TRBJ2-5
V gene: TRBV7-2
clone size: many
CDR3 DNA: TGTGCCAGCAGCTTATACTTCGGCCCGCAAGAGACCCAGTACTTC
CDR3 protein: CASSLYFGPQETQYF

D gene: NA
J gene: TRBJ2-1
V gene: TRBV12-3/TRBV12-4
clone size: many
CDR3 DNA: TGTGCCAGCAGTTCGGGCGAGCAGTTCTTC
CDR3 protein: CASSSGEQFF

D gene: TRBD1
J gene: TRBJ1-2
V gene: TRBV10-3
clone size: few
CDR3 DNA: TGTGCCATCAGTGAATCTACAGGGACAGGGGGTGGCTACACCTTC
CDR3 protein: CAISESTGTGGGYTF

D gene: NA
J gene: TRBJ2-2
V gene: TRBV7-2
clone size: many
CDR3 DNA: TGTGCCAGCAGCTTACGGGGGACCGGGGAGCTGTTTTTT
CDR3 protein: CASSLRGTGELFF

D gene: TRBD2
J gene: TRBJ2-1
V gene: TRBV20-1
clone size: many
CDR3 DNA: TGCAGTGCTAGAGATAGTCGGGGGGTCAATGAGCAGTTCTTC
CDR3 protein: CSARDSRGVNEQFF

D gene: NA
J gene: TRBJ1-6
V gene: TRBV4-3
clone size: few
CDR3 DNA: TGCGCCAGCAGCCAGGCCAGACGGGAAGGCAATTCACCCCTCCACTTT
CDR3 protein: CASSQARREGNSPLHF

D gene: NA
J gene: TRBJ2-5
V gene: TRBV7-2
clone size: many
CDR3 DNA: TGTGCCAGCAGCTTTCAGGGCCAAGAGACCCAGTACTTC
CDR3 protein: CASSFQGQETQYF

D gene: TRBD1
J gene: TRBJ2-3
V gene: TRBV27
clone size: many
CDR3 DNA: TGTGCCAGCAGGTCAGGGGGAACAGATACGCAGTATTTT
CDR3 protein: CASRSGGTDTQYF

D gene: NA
J gene: TRBJ2-1
V gene: TRBV18
clone size: NA
CDR3 DNA: TGTGCCAGCTCACCGACAGGTCCTAGTGAGCAGTTCTTC
CDR3 protein: CASSPTGPSEQFF

D gene: NA
J gene: TRBJ1-6
V gene: TRBV6-5
clone size: many
CDR3 DNA: TGTGCCAGCAGTTATGCAGGGGTGAATTCACCCCTCCACTTT
CDR3 protein: CASSYAGVNSPLHF

D gene: NA
J gene: TRBJ1-3
V gene: TRBV7-9
clone size: many
CDR3 DNA: TGTGCCAGCAGCTTATGGCCGGGTAAGAAAGGAAACACCATATATTTT
CDR3 protein: CASSLWPGKKGNTIYF

D gene: NA
J gene: TRBJ1-2
V gene: TRBV6-5
clone size: many
CDR3 DNA: TGTGCCAGCAGTTACTCCCTAACAAGGGGCGCTCACTATGGCTACACCTTC
CDR3 protein: CASSYSLTRGAHYGYTF

D gene: NA
J gene: TRBJ1-1
V gene: TRBV3-1
clone size: many
CDR3 DNA: TGTGCCAGCAGCCAGGGCAGGGGATCCATGAACACTGAAGCTTTCTTT
CDR3 protein: CASSQGRGSMNTEAFF

D gene: TRBD1
J gene: TRBJ2-2
V gene: TRBV6-5
clone size: many
CDR3 DNA: TGTGCCAGCAGTTTTTTCGCTATTGGGACAGGGAACACCGGGGAGCTGTTTTTT
CDR3 protein: CASSFFAIGTGNTGELFF

D gene: NA
J gene: TRBJ1-2
V gene: TRBV5-1
clone size: many
CDR3 DNA: TGCGCCAGCAGCCTGTCTGACTTCGACGGCTACACCTTC
CDR3 protein: CASSLSDFDGYTF

D gene: NA
J gene: TRBJ2-3
V gene: TRBV6-5
clone size: many
CDR3 DNA: TGTGCCAGCAGTTACACGGGACACCTTTTTAGCACAGATACGCAGTATTTT
CDR3 protein: CASSYTGHLFSTDTQYF

D gene: NA
J gene: TRBJ1-5
V gene: TRBV2
clone size: many
CDR3 DNA: TGTGCCAGCAGTGTTTGGTCAAATCAGCCCCAGCATTTT
CDR3 protein: CASSVWSNQPQHF

D gene: TRBD1
J gene: TRBJ1-6
V gene: TRBV12-3/TRBV12-4
clone size: many
CDR3 DNA: TGTGCCAGCAGTGCCGGACAGGGGGAGAGTTCACCCCTCCACTTT
CDR3 protein: CASSAGQGESSPLHF

D gene: TRBD1
J gene: TRBJ2-5
V gene: TRBV7-9
clone size: many
CDR3 DNA: TGTGCCAGCAGCCTGCGGACAGGGGGAAAAGAGACCCAGTACTTC
CDR3 protein: CASSLRTGGKETQYF

D gene: NA
J gene: TRBJ1-5
V gene: TRBV28
clone size: many
CDR3 DNA: TGTGCCAGCAGCCTCCCCGGAGGTGGCTATTACAATCAGCCCCAGCATTTT
CDR3 protein: CASSLPGGGYYNQPQHF

D gene: TRBD2
J gene: TRBJ2-2
V gene: TRBV7-2
clone size: many
CDR3 DNA: TGTGCCAGCAGCTCGGGACTAGCGGGTCATACCGGGGAGCTGTTTTTT
CDR3 protein: CASSSGLAGHTGELFF